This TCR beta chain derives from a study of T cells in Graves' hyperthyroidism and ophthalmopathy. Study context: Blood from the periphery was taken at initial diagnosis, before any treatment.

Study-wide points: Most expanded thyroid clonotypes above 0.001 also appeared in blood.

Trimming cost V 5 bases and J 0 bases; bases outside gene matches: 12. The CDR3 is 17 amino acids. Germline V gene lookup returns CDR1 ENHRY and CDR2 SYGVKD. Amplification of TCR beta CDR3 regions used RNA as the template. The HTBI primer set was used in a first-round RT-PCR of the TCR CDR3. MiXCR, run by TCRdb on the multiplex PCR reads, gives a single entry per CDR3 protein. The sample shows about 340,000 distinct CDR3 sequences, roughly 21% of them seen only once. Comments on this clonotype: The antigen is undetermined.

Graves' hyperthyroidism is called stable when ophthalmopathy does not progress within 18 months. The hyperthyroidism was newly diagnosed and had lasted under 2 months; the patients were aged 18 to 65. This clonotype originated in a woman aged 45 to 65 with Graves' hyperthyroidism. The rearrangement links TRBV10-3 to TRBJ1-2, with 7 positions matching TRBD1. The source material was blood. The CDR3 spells CAISTPPDRPTNYGYTF. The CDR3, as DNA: TGTGCCATCAGTACTCCTCCGGACAGGCCGACTAACTATGGCTACACCTTC.